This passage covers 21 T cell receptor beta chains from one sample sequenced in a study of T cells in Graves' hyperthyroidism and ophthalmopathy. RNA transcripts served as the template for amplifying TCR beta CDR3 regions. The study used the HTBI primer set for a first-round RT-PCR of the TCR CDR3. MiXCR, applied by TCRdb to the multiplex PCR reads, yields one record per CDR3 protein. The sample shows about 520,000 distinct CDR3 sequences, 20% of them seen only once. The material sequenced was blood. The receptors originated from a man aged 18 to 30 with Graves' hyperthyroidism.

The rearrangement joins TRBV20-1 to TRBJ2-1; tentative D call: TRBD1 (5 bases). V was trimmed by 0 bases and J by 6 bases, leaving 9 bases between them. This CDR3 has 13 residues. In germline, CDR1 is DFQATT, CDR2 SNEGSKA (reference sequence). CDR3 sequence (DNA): TGCAGTGCTAGAGATCAAGGGGCCAATGAGCAGTTCTTC. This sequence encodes CSARDQGANEQFF.

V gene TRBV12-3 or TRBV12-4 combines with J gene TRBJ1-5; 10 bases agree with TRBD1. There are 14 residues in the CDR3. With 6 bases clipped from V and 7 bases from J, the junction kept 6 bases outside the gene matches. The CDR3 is CASSRRQGAQPQHF. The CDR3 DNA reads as TGTGCCAGCAGCCGACGACAGGGGGCCCAGCCCCAGCATTTT.

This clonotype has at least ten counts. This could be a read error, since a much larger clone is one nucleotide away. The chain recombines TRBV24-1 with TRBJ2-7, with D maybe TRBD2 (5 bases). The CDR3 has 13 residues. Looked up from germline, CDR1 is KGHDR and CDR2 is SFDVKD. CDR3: CAIGGSSIYEQCF. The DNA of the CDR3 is TGTGCCATCGGAGGAAGCTCCATTTACGAGCAGTGCTTC.

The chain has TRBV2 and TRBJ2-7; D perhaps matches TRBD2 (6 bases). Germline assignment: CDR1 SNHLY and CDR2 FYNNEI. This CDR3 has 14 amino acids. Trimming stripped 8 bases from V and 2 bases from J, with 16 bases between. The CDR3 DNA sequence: TGTGCCAGCGGCCTTACTAGCCGCGCCTACGAGCAGTACTTC. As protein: CASGLTSRAYEQYF.

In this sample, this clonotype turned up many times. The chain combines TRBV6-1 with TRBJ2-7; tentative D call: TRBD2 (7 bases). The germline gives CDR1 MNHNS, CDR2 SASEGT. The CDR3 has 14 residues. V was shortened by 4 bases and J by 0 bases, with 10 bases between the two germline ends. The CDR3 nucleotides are TGTGCCAGCAGTGGTCGGGGGGCCTCCTACGAGCAGTACTTC. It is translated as CASSGRGASYEQYF.

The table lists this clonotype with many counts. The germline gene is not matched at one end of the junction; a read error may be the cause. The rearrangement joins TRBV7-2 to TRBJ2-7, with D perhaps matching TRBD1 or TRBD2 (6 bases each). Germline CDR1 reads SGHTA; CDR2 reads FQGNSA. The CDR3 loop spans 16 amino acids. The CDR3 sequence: CASSLENYRGGYERYF. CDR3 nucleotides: TGTGCCAGCAGCTTAGAGAACTACAGAGGGGGGTACGAGCGGTACTTC.

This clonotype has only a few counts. CDR3 sequence (DNA): TGTGCCAGCAGCCAAGGAGGACTAGCGGGGCAAGAGACCCAGTACTTC. As protein: CASSQGGLAGQETQYF. The gene calls are TRBV3-1 and TRBJ2-5; 12 nucleotides match TRBD2. CDR3 length: 16 amino acids. Germline CDR1 LGHDT, CDR2 YNNKEL (reference sequence). V shed 1 base and J 2 bases; nucleotides not matched to a gene: 2.

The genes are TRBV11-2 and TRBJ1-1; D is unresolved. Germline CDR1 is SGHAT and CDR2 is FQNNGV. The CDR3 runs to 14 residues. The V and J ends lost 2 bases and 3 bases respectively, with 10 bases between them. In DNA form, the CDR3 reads TGTGCCAGCAGCTTACGGAAACGTTACACTGAAGCTTTCTTT. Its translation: CASSLRKRYTEAFF.

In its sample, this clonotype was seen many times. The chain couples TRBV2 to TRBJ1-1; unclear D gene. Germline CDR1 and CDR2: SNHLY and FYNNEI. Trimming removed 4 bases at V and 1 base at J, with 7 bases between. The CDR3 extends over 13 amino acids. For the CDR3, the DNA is TGTGCCAGCAGTGCGGAGGGGAACACTGAAGCTTTCTTT. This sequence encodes CASSAEGNTEAFF.

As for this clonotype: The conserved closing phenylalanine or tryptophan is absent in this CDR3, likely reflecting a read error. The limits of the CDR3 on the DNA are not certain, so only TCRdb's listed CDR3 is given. This chain's CDR3 is CASRDGLADEQWL. The chain joins TRBV12-3 or TRBV12-4 to TRBJ2-7; the table's D call TRBD2 went unverified against the DNA. The CDR3 is made up of 13 amino acids, end residues included.

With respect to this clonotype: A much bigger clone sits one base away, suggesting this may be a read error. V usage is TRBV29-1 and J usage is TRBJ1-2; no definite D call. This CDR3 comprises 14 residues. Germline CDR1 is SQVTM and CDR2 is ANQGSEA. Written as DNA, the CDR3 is TGCAGCATTGAACCAGACAATCTTAACTATGGCTACACCTTC. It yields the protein CSIEPDNLNYGYTF.

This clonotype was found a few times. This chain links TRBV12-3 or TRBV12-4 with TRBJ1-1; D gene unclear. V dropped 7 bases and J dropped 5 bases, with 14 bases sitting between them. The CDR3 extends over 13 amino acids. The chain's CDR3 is CASNHGPGTEAFF. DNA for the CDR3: TGTGCCAGCAACCACGGCCCCGGGACTGAAGCTTTCTTT.

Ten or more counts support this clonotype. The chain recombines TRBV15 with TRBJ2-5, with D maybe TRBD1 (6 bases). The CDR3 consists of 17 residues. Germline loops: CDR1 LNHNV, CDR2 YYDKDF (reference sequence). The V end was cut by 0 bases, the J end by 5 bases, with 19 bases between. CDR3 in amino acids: CATSRDLPTRGFETQYF. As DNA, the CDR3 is TGTGCCACCAGCAGAGACCTCCCGACAAGGGGGTTTGAGACCCAGTACTTC.

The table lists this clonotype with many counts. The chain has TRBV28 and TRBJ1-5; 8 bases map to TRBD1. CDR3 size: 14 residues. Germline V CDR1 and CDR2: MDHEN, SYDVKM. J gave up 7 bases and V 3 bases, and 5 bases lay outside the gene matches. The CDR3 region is CASSLDRERQPQHF. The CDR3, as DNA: TGTGCCAGCAGTTTGGACAGGGAGAGGCAGCCCCAGCATTTT.

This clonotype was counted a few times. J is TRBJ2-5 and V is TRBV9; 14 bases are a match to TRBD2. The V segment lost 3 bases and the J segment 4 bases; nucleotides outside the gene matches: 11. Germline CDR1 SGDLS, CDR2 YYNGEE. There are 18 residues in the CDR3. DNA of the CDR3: TGTGCCAGCAGCGCGGGGACTAGCGGGAGACAATTGGTAGAGACCCAGTACTTC. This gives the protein CASSAGTSGRQLVETQYF.

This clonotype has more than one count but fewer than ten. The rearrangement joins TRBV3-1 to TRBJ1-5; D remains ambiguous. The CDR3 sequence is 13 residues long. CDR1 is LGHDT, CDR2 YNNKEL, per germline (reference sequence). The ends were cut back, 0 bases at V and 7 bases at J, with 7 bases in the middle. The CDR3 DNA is TGTGCCAGCAGCCAAGAGGGAGAACAGCCCCAGCATTTT. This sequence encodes CASSQEGEQPQHF.

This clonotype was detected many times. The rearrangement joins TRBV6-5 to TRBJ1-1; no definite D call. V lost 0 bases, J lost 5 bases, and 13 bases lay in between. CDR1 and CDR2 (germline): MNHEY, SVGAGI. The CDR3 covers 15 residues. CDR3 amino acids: CASSYSIASGTEAFF. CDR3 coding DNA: TGTGCCAGCAGTTACTCGATAGCGTCTGGTACTGAAGCTTTCTTT.

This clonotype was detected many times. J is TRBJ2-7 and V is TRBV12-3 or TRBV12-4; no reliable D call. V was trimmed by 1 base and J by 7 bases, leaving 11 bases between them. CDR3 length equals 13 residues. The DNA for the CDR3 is TGTGCCAGCAGTTTAGGTACGGCTGTGGAGCAGTACTTC. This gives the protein CASSLGTAVEQYF.

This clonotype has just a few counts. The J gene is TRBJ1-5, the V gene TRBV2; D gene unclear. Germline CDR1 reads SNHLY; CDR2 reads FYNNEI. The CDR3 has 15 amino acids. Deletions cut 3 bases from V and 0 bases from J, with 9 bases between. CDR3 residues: CASSEEHTSNQPQHF. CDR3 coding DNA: TGTGCCAGCAGTGAGGAACATACTAGCAATCAGCCCCAGCATTTT.

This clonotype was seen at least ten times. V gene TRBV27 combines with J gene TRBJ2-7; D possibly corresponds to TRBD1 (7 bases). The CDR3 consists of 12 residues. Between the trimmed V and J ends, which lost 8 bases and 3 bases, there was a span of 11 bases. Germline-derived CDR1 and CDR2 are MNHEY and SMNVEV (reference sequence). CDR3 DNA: TGTGCCAGCGCGCAGGGGGGCTACGAGCAGTACTTC. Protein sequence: CASAQGGYEQYF.

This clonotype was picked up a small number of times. The CDR3 here is CASNLQIYGYTF. The CDR3 DNA reads as TGTGCCAGCAATTTACAGATCTATGGCTACACCTTC. V gene TRBV6-4 combines with J gene TRBJ1-2; D unclear. V dropped 7 bases and J dropped 4 bases, with 10 bases sitting between them. Germline CDR1 and CDR2: MRHNA and SNTAGT. The length of the CDR3 is 12 residues.